Sequencing of this TCR beta chain was carried out in a study of T cell changes during pregnancy in multiple sclerosis. This CDR3 contains 15 residues. The V gene's germline CDR1 is MNHEY and CDR2 SMNVEV (reference sequence). The V end lost 1 base, the J end lost 4 bases, and 10 bases lay between the germline ends. Using immunoSEQ multiplex PCR, the repertoire was profiled, and TCRdb retains in-frame clones only, with some absent. The sample lists roughly 59,000 clones; about 90% were seen once. The rearrangement uses TRBV27 and TRBJ1-4; TRBD1 is a possible D gene (6 bases). This receptor was identified in a female donor in good health, enrolled as a control in a pregnancy study. The material sequenced was peripheral blood, taken in the third trimester of pregnancy. The CDR3 here is CASSLWGGLNEKLFF. DNA of the CDR3: TGTGCCAGCAGTTTATGGGGGGGGCTTAATGAAAAACTGTTTTTT.